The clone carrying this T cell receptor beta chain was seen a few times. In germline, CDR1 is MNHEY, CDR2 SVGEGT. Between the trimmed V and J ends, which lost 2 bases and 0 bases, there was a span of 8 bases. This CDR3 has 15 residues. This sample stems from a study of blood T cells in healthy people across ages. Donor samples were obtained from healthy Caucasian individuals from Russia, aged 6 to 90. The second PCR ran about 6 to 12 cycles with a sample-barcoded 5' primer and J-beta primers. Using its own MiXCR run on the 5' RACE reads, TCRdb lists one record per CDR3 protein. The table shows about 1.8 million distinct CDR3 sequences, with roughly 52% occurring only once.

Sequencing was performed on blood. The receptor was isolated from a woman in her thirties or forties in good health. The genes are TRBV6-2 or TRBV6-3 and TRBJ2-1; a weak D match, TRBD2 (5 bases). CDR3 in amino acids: CASSYMGSSYNEQFF. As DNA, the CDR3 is TGTGCCAGCAGTTACATGGGGAGCTCCTACAATGAGCAGTTCTTC.